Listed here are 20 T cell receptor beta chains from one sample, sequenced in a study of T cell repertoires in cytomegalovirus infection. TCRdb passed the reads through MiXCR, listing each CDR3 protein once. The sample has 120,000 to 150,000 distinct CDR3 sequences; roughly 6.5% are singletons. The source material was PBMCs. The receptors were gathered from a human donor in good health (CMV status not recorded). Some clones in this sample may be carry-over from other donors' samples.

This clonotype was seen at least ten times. CDR3 in DNA: TGTGCCACCAGAGGCGGGGGAATAAGCACTGAAGCTTTCTTT. Its translation: CATRGGGISTEAFF. V usage is TRBV15 and J usage is TRBJ1-1, with D perhaps matching TRBD1 (5 bases). Deletions cut 6 bases from V and 4 bases from J, with 15 bases between. CDR1 LNHNV and CDR2 YYDKDF come from the germline V gene (reference sequence). This CDR3 contains 14 residues.

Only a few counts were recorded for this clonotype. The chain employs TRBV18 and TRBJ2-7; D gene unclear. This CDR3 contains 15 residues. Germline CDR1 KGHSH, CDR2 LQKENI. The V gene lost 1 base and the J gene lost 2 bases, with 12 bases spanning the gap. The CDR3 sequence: CASSPRATSAYEQYF. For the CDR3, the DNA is TGTGCCAGCTCACCACGGGCGACATCGGCCTACGAGCAGTACTTC.

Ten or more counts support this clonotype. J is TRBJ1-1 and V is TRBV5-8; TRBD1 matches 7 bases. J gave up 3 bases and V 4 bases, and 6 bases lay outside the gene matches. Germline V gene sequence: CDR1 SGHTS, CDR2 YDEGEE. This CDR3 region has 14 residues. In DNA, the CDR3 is TGTGCCAGCAGCCTTGTACAGGGGCACACTGAAGCTTTCTTT. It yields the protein CASSLVQGHTEAFF.

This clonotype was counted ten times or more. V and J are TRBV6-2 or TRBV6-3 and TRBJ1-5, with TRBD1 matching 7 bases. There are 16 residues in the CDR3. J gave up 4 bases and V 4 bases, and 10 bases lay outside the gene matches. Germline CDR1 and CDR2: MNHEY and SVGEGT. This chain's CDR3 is CASSFGAGGFNQPQHF. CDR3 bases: TGTGCCAGCAGTTTTGGTGCAGGGGGTTTTAATCAGCCCCAGCATTTT.

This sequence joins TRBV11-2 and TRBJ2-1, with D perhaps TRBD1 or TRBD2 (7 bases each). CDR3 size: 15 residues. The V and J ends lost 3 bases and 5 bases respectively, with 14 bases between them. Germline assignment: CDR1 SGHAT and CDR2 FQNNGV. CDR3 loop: CASSFRGGLNNEQFF. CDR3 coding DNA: TGTGCCAGCAGCTTCAGGGGGGGCCTAAACAATGAGCAGTTCTTC.

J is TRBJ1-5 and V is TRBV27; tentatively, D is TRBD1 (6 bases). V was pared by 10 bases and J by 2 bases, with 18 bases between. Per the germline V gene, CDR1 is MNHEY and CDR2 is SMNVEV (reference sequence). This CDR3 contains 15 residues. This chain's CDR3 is CATPGGALGNQPQHF. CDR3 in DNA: TGTGCCACCCCGGGGGGGGCGCTGGGCAATCAGCCCCAGCATTTT.

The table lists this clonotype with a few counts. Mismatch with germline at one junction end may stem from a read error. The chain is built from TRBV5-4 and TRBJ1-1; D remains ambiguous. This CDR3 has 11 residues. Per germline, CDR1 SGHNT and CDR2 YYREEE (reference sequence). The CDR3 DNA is TGTGCCAGCAGCTTGAACTCTGAAGCTTTCTTT. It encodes CASSLNSEAFF.

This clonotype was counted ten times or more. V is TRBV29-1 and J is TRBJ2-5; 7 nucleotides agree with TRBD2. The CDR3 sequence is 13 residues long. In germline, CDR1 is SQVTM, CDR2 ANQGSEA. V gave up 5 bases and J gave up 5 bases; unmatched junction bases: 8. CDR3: CSVTARGGETQYF. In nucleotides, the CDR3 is TGCAGCGTTACCGCGCGGGGAGGGGAGACCCAGTACTTC.

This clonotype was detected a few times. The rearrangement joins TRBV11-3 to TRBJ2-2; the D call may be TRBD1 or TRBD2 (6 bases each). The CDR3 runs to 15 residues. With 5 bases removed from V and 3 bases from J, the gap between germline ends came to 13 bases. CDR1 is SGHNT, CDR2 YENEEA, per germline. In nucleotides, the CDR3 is TGTGCCAGCAGCCCCGGGGGCCGGTACACCGGGGAGCTGTTTTTT. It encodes CASSPGGRYTGELFF.

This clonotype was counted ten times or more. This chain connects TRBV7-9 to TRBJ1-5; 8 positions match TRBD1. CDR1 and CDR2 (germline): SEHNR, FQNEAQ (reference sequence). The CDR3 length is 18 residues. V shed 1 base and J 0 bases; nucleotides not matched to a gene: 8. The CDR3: CASSLEGTGRYSNQPQHF. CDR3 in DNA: TGTGCCAGCAGCTTAGAAGGGACAGGACGATATAGCAATCAGCCCCAGCATTTT. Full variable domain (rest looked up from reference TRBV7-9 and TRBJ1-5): DTGVSQNPRHKITKRGQNVTFRCDPISEHNRLYWYRQTLGQGPEFLTYFQNEAQLEKSRLLSDRFSAERPKGSFSTLEIQRTEQGDSAMYLCASSLEGTGRYSNQPQHFGDGTRLSIL.

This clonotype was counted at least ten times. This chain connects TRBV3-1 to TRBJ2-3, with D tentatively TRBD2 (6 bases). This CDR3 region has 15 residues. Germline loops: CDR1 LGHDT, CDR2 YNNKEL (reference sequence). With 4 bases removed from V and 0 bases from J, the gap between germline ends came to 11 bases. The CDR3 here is CASSPYSGSTDTQYF. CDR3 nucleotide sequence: TGTGCCAGCAGCCCCTACAGCGGGAGCACAGATACGCAGTATTTT.

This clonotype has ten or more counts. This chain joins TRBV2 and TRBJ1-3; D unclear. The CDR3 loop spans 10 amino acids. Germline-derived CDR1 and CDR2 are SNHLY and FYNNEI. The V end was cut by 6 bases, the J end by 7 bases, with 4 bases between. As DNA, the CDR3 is TGTGCCAGCAGGGGGAACACCATATATTTT. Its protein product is CASRGNTIYF.

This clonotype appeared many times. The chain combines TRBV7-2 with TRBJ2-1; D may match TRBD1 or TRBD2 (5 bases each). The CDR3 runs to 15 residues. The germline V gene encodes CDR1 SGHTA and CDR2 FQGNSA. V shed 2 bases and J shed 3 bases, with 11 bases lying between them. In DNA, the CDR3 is TGTGCCAGCAGCTTACCGGGACCAGGCTACAATGAGCAGTTCTTC. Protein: CASSLPGPGYNEQFF.

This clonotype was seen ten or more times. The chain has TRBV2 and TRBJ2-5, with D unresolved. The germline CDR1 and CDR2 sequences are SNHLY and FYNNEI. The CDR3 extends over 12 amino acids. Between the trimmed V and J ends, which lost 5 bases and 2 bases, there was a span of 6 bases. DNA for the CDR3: TGTGCCAGCAGTTACACGCAAGAGACCCAGTACTTC. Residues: CASSYTQETQYF.

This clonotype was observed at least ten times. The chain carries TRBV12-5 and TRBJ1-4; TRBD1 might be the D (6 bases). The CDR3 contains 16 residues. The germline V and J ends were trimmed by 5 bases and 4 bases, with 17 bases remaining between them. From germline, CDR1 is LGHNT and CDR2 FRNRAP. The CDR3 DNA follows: TGTGCTAGTGGTCGGGACATACAGGGTGGTAATGAAAAACTGTTTTTT. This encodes CASGRDIQGGNEKLFF.

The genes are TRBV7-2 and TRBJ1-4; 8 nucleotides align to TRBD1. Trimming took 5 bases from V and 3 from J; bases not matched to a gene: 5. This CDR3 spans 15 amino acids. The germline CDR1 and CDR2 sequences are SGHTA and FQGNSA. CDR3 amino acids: CASSQLRGPNEKLFF. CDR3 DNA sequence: TGTGCCAGCAGCCAACTCAGGGGGCCTAATGAAAAACTGTTTTTT.

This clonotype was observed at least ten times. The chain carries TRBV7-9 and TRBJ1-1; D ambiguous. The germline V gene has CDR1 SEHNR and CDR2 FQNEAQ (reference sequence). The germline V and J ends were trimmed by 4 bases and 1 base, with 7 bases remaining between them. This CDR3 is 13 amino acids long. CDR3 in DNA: TGTGCCAGCAGCTCGGTCGCGAACACTGAAGCTTTCTTT. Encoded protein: CASSSVANTEAFF.

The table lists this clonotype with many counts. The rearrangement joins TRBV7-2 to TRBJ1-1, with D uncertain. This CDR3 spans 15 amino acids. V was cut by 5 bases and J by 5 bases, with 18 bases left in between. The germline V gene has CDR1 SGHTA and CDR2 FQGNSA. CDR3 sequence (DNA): TGTGCCAGCAGCCCCGTAGTGGGAGTGGGAACTGAAGCTTTCTTT. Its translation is CASSPVVGVGTEAFF.

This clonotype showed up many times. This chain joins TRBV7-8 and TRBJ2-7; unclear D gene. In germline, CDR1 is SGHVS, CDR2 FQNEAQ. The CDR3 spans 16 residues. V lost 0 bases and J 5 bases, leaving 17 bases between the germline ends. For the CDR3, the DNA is TGTGCCAGCAGCTTAGCGGTCAGAGTGTGGCTTGACGAGCAGTACTTC. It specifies CASSLAVRVWLDEQYF.

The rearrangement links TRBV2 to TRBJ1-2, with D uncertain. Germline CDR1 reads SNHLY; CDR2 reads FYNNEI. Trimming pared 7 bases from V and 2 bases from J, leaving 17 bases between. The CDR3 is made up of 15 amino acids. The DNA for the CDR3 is TGTGCCAGCACTCTTAGCGGCACCTTGAACTATGGCTACACCTTC. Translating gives CASTLSGTLNYGYTF. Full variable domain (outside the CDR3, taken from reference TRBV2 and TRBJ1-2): EPEVTQTPSHQVTQMGQEVILRCVPISNHLYFYWYRQILGQKVEFLVSFYNNEISEKSEIFDDQFSVERPDGSNFTLKIRSTKLEDSAMYFCASTLSGTLNYGYTFGSGTRLTVV.